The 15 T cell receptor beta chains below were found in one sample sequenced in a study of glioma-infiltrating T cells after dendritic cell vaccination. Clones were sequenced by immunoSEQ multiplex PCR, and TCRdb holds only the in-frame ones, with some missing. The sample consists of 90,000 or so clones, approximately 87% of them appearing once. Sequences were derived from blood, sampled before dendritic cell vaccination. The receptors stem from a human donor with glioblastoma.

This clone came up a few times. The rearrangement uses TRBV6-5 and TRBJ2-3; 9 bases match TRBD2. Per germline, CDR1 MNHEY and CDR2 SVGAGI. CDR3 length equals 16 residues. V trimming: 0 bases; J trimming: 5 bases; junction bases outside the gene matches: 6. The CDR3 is CASSYSTRGGGDTQYF. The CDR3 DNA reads TGTGCCAGCAGTTACTCGACGCGGGGGGGCGGAGATACGCAGTATTTT.

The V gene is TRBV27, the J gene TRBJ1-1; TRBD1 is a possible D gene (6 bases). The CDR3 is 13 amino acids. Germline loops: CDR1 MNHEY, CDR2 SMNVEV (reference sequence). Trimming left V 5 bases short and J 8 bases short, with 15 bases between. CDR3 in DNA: TGTGCCAGCAGTCGCCTAGGGGGACCAGAAGCTTTCTTT. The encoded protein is CASSRLGGPEAFF.

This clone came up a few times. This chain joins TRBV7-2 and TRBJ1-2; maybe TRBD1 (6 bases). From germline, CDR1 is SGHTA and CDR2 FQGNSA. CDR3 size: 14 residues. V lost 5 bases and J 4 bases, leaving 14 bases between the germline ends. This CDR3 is CASSNRDKSYGYTF. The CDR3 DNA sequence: TGTGCCAGCAGCAATCGGGACAAAAGCTATGGCTACACCTTC.

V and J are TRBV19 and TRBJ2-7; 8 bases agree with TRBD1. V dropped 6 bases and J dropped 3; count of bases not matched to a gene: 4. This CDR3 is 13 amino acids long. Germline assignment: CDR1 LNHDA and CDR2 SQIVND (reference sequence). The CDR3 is CASRRTGSYEQYF. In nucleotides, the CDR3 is TGTGCCAGTAGACGGACAGGGAGCTACGAGCAGTACTTC.

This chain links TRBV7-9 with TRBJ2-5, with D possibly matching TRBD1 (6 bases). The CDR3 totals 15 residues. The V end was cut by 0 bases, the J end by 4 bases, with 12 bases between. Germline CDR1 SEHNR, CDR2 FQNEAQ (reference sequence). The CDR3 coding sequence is TGTGCCAGCAGCTTAGCTCCGGTAGGGGGAGAGACCCAGTACTTC. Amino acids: CASSLAPVGGETQYF.

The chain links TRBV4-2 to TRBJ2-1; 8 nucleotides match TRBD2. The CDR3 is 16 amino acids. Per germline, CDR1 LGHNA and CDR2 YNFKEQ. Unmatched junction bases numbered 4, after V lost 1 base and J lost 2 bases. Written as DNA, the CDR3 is TGTGCCAGCAGCCAAGGAGAGGGACTAGCCTACAATGAGCAGTTCTTC. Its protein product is CASSQGEGLAYNEQFF.

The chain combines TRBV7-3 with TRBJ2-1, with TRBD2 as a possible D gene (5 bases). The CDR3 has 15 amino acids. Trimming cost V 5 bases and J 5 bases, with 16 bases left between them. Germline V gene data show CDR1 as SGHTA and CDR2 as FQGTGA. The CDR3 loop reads CASSPGPGLDNEQFF. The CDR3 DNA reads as TGTGCCAGCAGCCCCGGGCCCGGACTCGACAATGAGCAGTTCTTC.

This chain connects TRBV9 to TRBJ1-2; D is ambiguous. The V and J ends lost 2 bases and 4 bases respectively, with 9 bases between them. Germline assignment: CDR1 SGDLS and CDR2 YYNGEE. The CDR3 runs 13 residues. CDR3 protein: CASSVSEIYGYTF. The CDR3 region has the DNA TGTGCCAGCAGCGTCAGCGAGATCTATGGCTACACCTTC.

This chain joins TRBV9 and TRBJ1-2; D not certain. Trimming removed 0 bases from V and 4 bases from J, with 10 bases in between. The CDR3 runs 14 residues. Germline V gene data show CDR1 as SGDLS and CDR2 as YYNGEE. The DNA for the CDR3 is TGTGCCAGCAGCGTAGGAGGAGGGCTCTATGGCTACACCTTC. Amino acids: CASSVGGGLYGYTF.

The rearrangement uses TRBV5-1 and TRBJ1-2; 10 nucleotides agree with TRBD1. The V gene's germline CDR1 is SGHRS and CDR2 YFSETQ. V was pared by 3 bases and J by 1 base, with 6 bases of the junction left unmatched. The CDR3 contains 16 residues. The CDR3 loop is CASSYDRGPINYGYTF. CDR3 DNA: TGCGCCAGCAGCTACGACAGGGGGCCCATTAACTATGGCTACACCTTC.

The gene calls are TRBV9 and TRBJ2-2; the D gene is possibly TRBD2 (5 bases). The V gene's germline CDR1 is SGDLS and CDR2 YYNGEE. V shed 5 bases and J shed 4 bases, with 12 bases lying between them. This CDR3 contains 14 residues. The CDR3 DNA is TGTGCCAGCAGAGAACTAGATTCCACCGGGGAGCTGTTTTTT. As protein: CASRELDSTGELFF.

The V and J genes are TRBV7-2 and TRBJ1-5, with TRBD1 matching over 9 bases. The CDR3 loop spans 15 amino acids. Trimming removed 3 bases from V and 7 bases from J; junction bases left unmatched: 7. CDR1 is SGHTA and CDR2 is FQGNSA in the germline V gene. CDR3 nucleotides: TGTGCCAGCAGCTTGACCGGGACAGGGTACCAGCCCCAGCATTTT. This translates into CASSLTGTGYQPQHF.

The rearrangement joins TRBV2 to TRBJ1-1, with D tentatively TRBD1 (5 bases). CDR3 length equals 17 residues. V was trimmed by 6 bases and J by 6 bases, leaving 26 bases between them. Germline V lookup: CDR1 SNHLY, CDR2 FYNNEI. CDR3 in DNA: TGTGCCAGCAGCTTATCTGACGGGGGAGGGGATATAGCTGAAGCTTTCTTT. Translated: CASSLSDGGGDIAEAFF. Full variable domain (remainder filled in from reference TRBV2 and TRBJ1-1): EPEVTQTPSHQVTQMGQEVILRCVPISNHLYFYWYRQILGQKVEFLVSFYNNEISEKSEIFDDQFSVERPDGSNFTLKIRSTKLEDSAMYFCASSLSDGGGDIAEAFFGQGTRLTVV.

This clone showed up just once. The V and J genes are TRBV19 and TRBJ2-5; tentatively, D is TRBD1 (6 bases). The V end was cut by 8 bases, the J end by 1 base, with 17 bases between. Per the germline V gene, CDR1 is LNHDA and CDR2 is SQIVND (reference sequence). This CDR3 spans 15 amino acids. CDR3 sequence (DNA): TGTGCCAGTGCCCTTGGGGACACCATCCAAGAGACCCAGTACTTC. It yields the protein CASALGDTIQETQYF. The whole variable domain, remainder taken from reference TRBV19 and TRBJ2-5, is DGGITQSPKYLFRKEGQNVTLSCEQNLNHDAMYWYRQDPGQGLRLIYYSQIVNDFQKGDIAEGYSVSREKKESFPLTVTSAQKNPTAFYLCASALGDTIQETQYFGPGTRLLVL.

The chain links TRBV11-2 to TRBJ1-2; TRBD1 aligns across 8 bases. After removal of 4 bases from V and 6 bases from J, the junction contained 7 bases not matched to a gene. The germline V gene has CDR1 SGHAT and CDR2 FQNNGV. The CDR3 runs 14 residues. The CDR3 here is CASSSPRQGNGYTF. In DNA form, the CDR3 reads TGTGCCAGCAGCTCCCCGAGACAGGGGAATGGCTACACCTTC.